The 26 T cell receptor beta chains below come from one sample, sequenced in a study of blood T cell repertoires in COVID-19. Method: immunoSEQ multiplex PCR; TCRdb's copy keeps in-frame clones and lacks some. This table has about 120,000 clones, approximately 77% appearing once. Sequenced material: peripheral blood. The receptors derive from a human donor in a cohort sampled during active COVID-19.

The chain combines TRBV11-2 with TRBJ1-6, with D uncertain. The CDR3 has 12 residues. Trimming stripped 3 bases from V and 7 bases from J, with 4 bases between. CDR1 SGHAT and CDR2 FQNNGV come from the germline V gene. CDR3 protein: CASSLQNSPLHF. The CDR3 DNA follows: TGTGCCAGCAGCTTGCAGAATTCACCCCTCCACTTT.

J is TRBJ2-7 and V is TRBV10-3; D may be TRBD2 (5 bases). Between the trimmed V and J ends, which lost 0 bases and 6 bases, there was a span of 18 bases. This CDR3 comprises 16 residues. CDR1 ENHRY and CDR2 SYGVKD come from the germline V gene. The CDR3 DNA follows: TGTGCCATCAGTGAGTCCGGGGTGGGCCAGAGGGCCGAGCAGTACTTC. Its translation: CAISESGVGQRAEQYF.

The V call is TRBV18, the J call TRBJ2-5; perhaps TRBD2 as D (6 bases). Trimming cost V 2 bases and J 0 bases, with 10 bases left between them. The CDR3 contains 15 residues. CDR1 is KGHSH and CDR2 is LQKENI in the germline V gene. The chain's CDR3 is CASSPFAGNQETQYF. CDR3 DNA: TGTGCCAGCTCACCATTTGCGGGGAACCAAGAGACCCAGTACTTC.

The CDR3 DNA is TGTGCCTGCCTTCTCCGACAGGACGGCTCCTACGAGCAGTACTTC. Translating gives CACLLRQDGSYEQYF. V is TRBV30 and J is TRBJ2-7; possibly TRBD1 for D (6 bases). Deletions cut 6 bases from V and 0 bases from J, with 18 bases between. This CDR3 has 15 residues. Germline CDR1 and CDR2: GTSNPN and SVGIG (reference sequence).

This chain joins TRBV7-3 and TRBJ1-4, with D tentatively TRBD1 (6 bases). CDR3 length: 15 residues. Germline loops: CDR1 SGHTA, CDR2 FQGTGA. Trimming cost V 8 bases and J 3 bases, with 16 bases left between them. In DNA, the CDR3 is TGTGCCAGCGGACAGACAGGAACTCCTAATGAAAAACTGTTTTTT. Translation: CASGQTGTPNEKLFF.

CDR3 coding DNA: TGTGCCAGCAGTTTAGGACAGGGCAGCGGCTACACCTTC. Amino acid sequence: CASSLGQGSGYTF. V and J are TRBV27 and TRBJ1-2; 8 nucleotides line up with TRBD1. This CDR3 contains 13 residues. Germline V lookup: CDR1 MNHEY, CDR2 SMNVEV (reference sequence). Trimming removed 2 bases from V and 8 bases from J; junction bases left unmatched: 4.

V gene TRBV5-1 combines with J gene TRBJ1-6; D is undetermined. The CDR3 extends over 14 amino acids. Germline V lookup: CDR1 SGHRS, CDR2 YFSETQ. V lost 4 bases and J 9 bases, leaving 14 bases between the germline ends. The DNA of the CDR3 is TGCGCCAGCAGCCTGGGGATGGAGGGTTCACCCCTCCACTTT. It codes for CASSLGMEGSPLHF. The full variable domain, in which reference TRBV5-1 and TRBJ1-6 provide the parts outside the CDR3, is KAGVTQTPRYLIKTRGQQVTLSCSPISGHRSVSWYQQTPGQGLQFLFEYFSETQRNKGNFPGRFSGRQFSNSRSEMNVSTLELGDSALYLCASSLGMEGSPLHFGNGTRLTVT.

This chain joins TRBV28 and TRBJ2-7; 11 nucleotides line up with TRBD2. The ends lost 4 bases at V and 1 base at J; junction bases unmatched: 9. CDR3 length: 17 amino acids. CDR1 is MDHEN and CDR2 is SYDVKM in the germline V gene. The DNA for the CDR3 is TGTGCCAGCAGTTCCCAAGGGACTAGCGGCACGTCCTACGAGCAGTACTTC. It specifies CASSSQGTSGTSYEQYF. The variable domain in full, with the rest retrieved from reference TRBV28 and TRBJ2-7, is DVKVTQSSRYLVKRTGEKVFLECVQDMDHENMFWYRQDPGLGLRLIYFSYDVKMKEKGDIPEGYSVSREKKERFSLILESASTNQTSMYLCASSSQGTSGTSYEQYFGPGTRLTVT.

The chain employs TRBV2 and TRBJ1-2; no clear D gene. The V gene lost 0 bases and the J gene lost 7 bases, with 15 bases spanning the gap. CDR3 length: 15 amino acids. CDR1 and CDR2 (germline): SNHLY, FYNNEI. CDR3 bases: TGTGCCAGCAGTGAAGCGGGGAGGTTTGTCTTTGGCTACACCTTC. Encoded protein: CASSEAGRFVFGYTF.

This clone was seen a handful of times. J is TRBJ2-7 and V is TRBV27; TRBD2 matches 14 bases. Per germline, CDR1 MNHEY and CDR2 SMNVEV (reference sequence). V lost 10 bases, J lost 4 bases, and 3 bases stayed unmatched. This CDR3 region has 13 residues. CDR3 in DNA: TGTGCCACCCGACTAGCGGGAGGGTACGAGCAGTACTTC. Translating gives CATRLAGGYEQYF.

V and J are TRBV3-1 (or the pseudogene TRBV3-2) and TRBJ2-7, with 7 bases identical to TRBD2. The V gene end was trimmed by 4 bases and the J gene end by 3 bases; junction bases not matched to a gene: 6. From germline, CDR1 is LGHDT and CDR2 YNNKEL (reference sequence). This CDR3 contains 14 residues. CDR3 sequence (DNA): TGTGCCAGCAGCCCAGCGGGAACTGGCTACGAGCAGTACTTC. It yields the protein CASSPAGTGYEQYF.

This clone was found a few times. V and J are TRBV6-1 and TRBJ1-1; 7 bases match TRBD1. Trimming at V came to 4 bases and at J to 0 bases, leaving 8 bases not matched to a gene. Germline CDR1 is MNHNS and CDR2 is SASEGT. The CDR3 consists of 16 residues. This CDR3 reads CASSGNRGRVNTEAFF. The CDR3 nucleotides are TGTGCCAGCAGTGGAAACAGGGGCCGGGTGAACACTGAAGCTTTCTTT.

The chain links TRBV10-3 to TRBJ2-7; 9 positions agree with TRBD1. The CDR3 length is 14 residues. CDR1 and CDR2 from the germline V gene are ENHRY and SYGVKD. Losses at the gene ends were 4 bases for V and 5 bases for J; bases not matched to a gene: 6. CDR3 nucleotides: TGTGCCATCAGTGCGGGACAGGGTATGAACGAGCAGTACTTC. Translated: CAISAGQGMNEQYF.

This chain links TRBV7-6 with TRBJ2-7, with a weak D call TRBD2 (6 bases). The germline gives CDR1 SGHVS, CDR2 FNYEAQ. V was shortened by 1 base and J by 5 bases, with 9 bases between the two germline ends. CDR3 length equals 13 residues. For the CDR3, the DNA is TGTGCCAGCAGCTTAGGGGGGGAAGACGAGCAGTACTTC. This codes for CASSLGGEDEQYF.

The V gene is TRBV18, the J gene TRBJ1-3, with a tentative D call TRBD1 (5 bases). Germline CDR1 and CDR2: KGHSH and LQKENI. V was trimmed by 2 bases and J by 5 bases, leaving 10 bases between them. The CDR3 loop spans 14 amino acids. CDR3 DNA sequence: TGTGCCAGCTCACCAGACCAGGGAAGAAACACCATATATTTT. Amino acid sequence: CASSPDQGRNTIYF.

The V gene is TRBV9, the J gene TRBJ2-1; 7 positions match TRBD1. The germline CDR1 and CDR2 sequences are SGDLS and YYNGEE. Germline trimming cut 3 bases from V and 11 bases from J; bases unmatched to any gene: 8. This CDR3 has 13 residues. In nucleotides, the CDR3 is TGTGCCAGCAGCGAGAGGGGGCAAGGTCAGCAGTTCTTC. It translates to CASSERGQGQQFF.

The genes are TRBV6-6 and TRBJ1-4, with D unclear. Per germline, CDR1 MNHNY and CDR2 SVGAGI (reference sequence). Trimming took off 1 base at V and 3 bases at J, with 12 bases between the two ends. The length of the CDR3 is 16 residues. The CDR3, as DNA: TGTGCCAGCAGTTACTTTCGGGAGGGTGCTAATGAAAAACTGTTTTTT. The encoded protein is CASSYFREGANEKLFF.

The J gene is TRBJ1-2, the V gene TRBV19; weak D call: TRBD1 (6 bases). V lost 6 bases and J 5 bases, leaving 16 bases between the germline ends. In germline, CDR1 is LNHDA, CDR2 SQIVND (reference sequence). The CDR3 is 14 amino acids. CDR3 sequence: CASSADRFEYGYTF. CDR3 sequence (DNA): TGTGCCAGTAGCGCGGACAGATTTGAGTATGGCTACACCTTC. The variable domain in full, with the rest retrieved from reference TRBV19 and TRBJ1-2, is DGGITQSPKYLFRKEGQNVTLSCEQNLNHDAMYWYRQDPGQGLRLIYYSQIVNDFQKGDIAEGYSVSREKKESFPLTVTSAQKNPTAFYLCASSADRFEYGYTFGSGTRLTVV.

The gene calls are TRBV7-9 and TRBJ2-7, with TRBD1 identical over 10 bases. This CDR3 is built from 15 residues. The V gene's germline CDR1 is SEHNR and CDR2 FQNEAQ (reference sequence). V shed 5 bases, J shed 4 bases, and the junction held 8 bases outside the gene matches. The chain's CDR3 is CASSPGTGVGYEQYF. For the CDR3, the DNA is TGTGCCAGCAGCCCCGGGACAGGGGTGGGTTACGAGCAGTACTTC.

By share, this clone ranks as medium-sized (0.01 to 0.1%). The chain links TRBV4-2 to TRBJ2-7; maybe TRBD1 (5 bases). This CDR3 contains 15 residues. Germline-derived CDR1 and CDR2 are LGHNA and YNFKEQ. The V gene lost 2 bases and the J gene lost 0 bases, with 11 bases spanning the gap. The CDR3 DNA is TGTGCCAGCAGCCAAACCACAGGTCTCTCCTACGAGCAGTACTTC. Translating gives CASSQTTGLSYEQYF.

V gene TRBV20-1 combines with J gene TRBJ1-2, with D possibly matching TRBD1 (5 bases). CDR3 length equals 11 residues. Trimming removed 3 bases from V and 4 bases from J, with 6 bases in between. The germline V gene has CDR1 DFQATT and CDR2 SNEGSKA (reference sequence). CDR3 nucleotide sequence: TGCAGTGCTAGCACAGGCTATGGCTACACCTTC. It codes for CSASTGYGYTF.

This clone is a singleton in its sample. The chain links TRBV7-6 to TRBJ1-6; D gene unclear. In germline, CDR1 is SGHVS, CDR2 FNYEAQ. The V and J ends lost 3 bases and 0 bases respectively, with 9 bases between them. The CDR3 spans 16 residues. In nucleotides, the CDR3 is TGTGCCAGCAGCTTGGGTGGGAGCTCCTATAATTCACCCCTCCACTTT. Its protein is CASSLGGSSYNSPLHF. Together with reference TRBV7-6 and TRBJ1-6, the CDR3 gives the full variable domain: GAGVSQSPRYKVTKRGQDVALRCDPISGHVSLYWYRQALGQGPEFLTYFNYEAQQDKSGLPNDRFSAERPEGSISTLTIQRTEQRDSAMYRCASSLGGSSYNSPLHFGNGTRLTVT.

Here the CDR3 DNA reads TGTGCCAGCAGCCCGACAGGGGGGGACTATGGCTACACCTTC. Translated, it gives CASSPTGGDYGYTF. The rearrangement joins TRBV5-5 to TRBJ1-2; TRBD1 aligns across 9 bases. Germline V lookup: CDR1 SGHKS, CDR2 YYEKEE (reference sequence). The CDR3 loop spans 14 amino acids. The ends lost 4 bases at V and 3 bases at J; junction bases unmatched: 4.

The V gene is TRBV4-1, the J gene TRBJ2-2; TRBD1 matches at 10 bases. Germline CDR1 MGHRA, CDR2 YSYEKL. Trimming removed 4 bases from V and 4 bases from J; junction bases left unmatched: 6. CDR3 length: 16 amino acids. The CDR3 bases are TGCGCCAGCAGCCGTGGACAGGGGGGGAGCACCGGGGAGCTGTTTTTT. Encoded protein: CASSRGQGGSTGELFF.

V is TRBV10-3 and J is TRBJ1-1, with 7 positions matching TRBD1. CDR1 is ENHRY, CDR2 SYGVKD, per germline. The CDR3 contains 14 residues. V trimming: 4 bases; J trimming: 7 bases; junction bases outside the gene matches: 9. DNA for the CDR3: TGTGCCATCAGTGGCTCAAGGGGGCAAAATGAAGCTTTCTTT. Amino acid sequence: CAISGSRGQNEAFF.

The gene calls are TRBV18 and TRBJ1-4; D is possibly TRBD1 (5 bases). Germline-derived CDR1 and CDR2 are KGHSH and LQKENI. The V end was cut by 5 bases, the J end by 3 bases, with 13 bases between. CDR3 size: 15 residues. CDR3 protein: CASSVEGLSNEKLFF. The CDR3 nucleotides are TGTGCCAGCTCAGTGGAGGGGCTTTCTAATGAAAAACTGTTTTTT.